These 21 T cell receptor beta chains originate from one sample sequenced in a study of blood T cell repertoires in COVID-19. Generated by immunoSEQ multiplex PCR, the TCRdb table keeps only in-frame clones and is missing some. The table includes about 190,000 clones, around four fifths detected once. The sequencing input was peripheral blood. These TCRs come from a human donor in a cohort sampled during active COVID-19.

The chain recombines TRBV2 with TRBJ2-6; tentative D call: TRBD2 (6 bases). V was pared by 3 bases and J by 2 bases, with 8 bases between. Germline-derived CDR1 and CDR2 are SNHLY and FYNNEI. The CDR3 totals 15 residues. In DNA, the CDR3 is TGTGCCAGCAGTGACGCGGGGACTGGGGCCAACGTCCTGACTTTC. This gives the protein CASSDAGTGANVLTF. The whole variable domain, remainder taken from reference TRBV2 and TRBJ2-6, is EPEVTQTPSHQVTQMGQEVILRCVPISNHLYFYWYRQILGQKVEFLVSFYNNEISEKSEIFDDQFSVERPDGSNFTLKIRSTKLEDSAMYFCASSDAGTGANVLTFGAGSRLTVL.

This chain connects TRBV30 to TRBJ1-1, with D maybe TRBD1 (6 bases). CDR1 is GTSNPN, CDR2 SVGIG, per germline (reference sequence). CDR3 size: 12 residues. The ends were cut back, 4 bases at V and 4 bases at J, with 10 bases in the middle. CDR3 region: CAWKGGRTEAFF. The CDR3 coding sequence is TGTGCCTGGAAGGGGGGGCGCACTGAAGCTTTCTTT.

The rearrangement links TRBV5-1 to TRBJ2-5; D is possibly TRBD1 (5 bases). The CDR3 runs 15 residues. Trimming left V 0 bases short and J 0 bases short, with 9 bases between. Germline-derived CDR1 and CDR2 are SGHRS and YFSETQ. Here the CDR3 DNA reads TGCGCCAGCAGCTTGGCCCCAGGGAACCAAGAGACCCAGTACTTC. Its translation: CASSLAPGNQETQYF.

The chain uses TRBV19 and TRBJ2-2; D not resolved. Germline CDR1 LNHDA, CDR2 SQIVND (reference sequence). The CDR3 sequence is 14 residues long. V was pared by 5 bases and J by 0 bases, with 7 bases between. CDR3 DNA: TGTGCCAGTAGTGGGCTCTCGAACACCGGGGAGCTGTTTTTT. This gives the protein CASSGLSNTGELFF.

The rearrangement links TRBV18 to TRBJ1-2, with a possible D match to TRBD1 (6 bases). CDR1 is KGHSH, CDR2 LQKENI, per germline. The CDR3 consists of 16 residues. V was cut by 0 bases and J by 7 bases, with 18 bases left in between. The DNA of the CDR3 is TGTGCCAGCTCACCACCGGTGGATTGGCAGGGGATTGGCTACACCTTC. This sequence encodes CASSPPVDWQGIGYTF.

Only one count was recorded for this clone. The chain combines TRBV11-3 with TRBJ2-2; 14 nucleotides line up with TRBD2. CDR1 and CDR2 (germline): SGHNT, YENEEA. Trimming took 5 bases from V and 6 from J; bases not matched to a gene: 5. The CDR3 runs 16 residues. The CDR3: CASSTRTSGGSGELFF. The CDR3 DNA is TGTGCCAGCAGCACCCGGACTAGCGGGGGGTCCGGGGAGCTGTTTTTT.

The CDR3 region has the DNA TGTGCCAGCAGCTTAGATGGAGCGGGAAACACCGGGGAGCTGTTTTTT. Translated: CASSLDGAGNTGELFF. The rearrangement joins TRBV11-2 to TRBJ2-2; 7 bases map to TRBD2. Germline CDR1 SGHAT, CDR2 FQNNGV. There are 16 residues in the CDR3. V lost 0 bases, J lost 2 bases, and 3 bases stayed unmatched.

A single count supports this clone. The V and J genes are TRBV6-5 and TRBJ1-3; tentatively, D is TRBD1 (6 bases). CDR3 length: 14 residues. Trimming stripped 7 bases from V and 4 bases from J, with 14 bases between. The germline gives CDR1 MNHEY, CDR2 SVGAGI. CDR3 loop: CASTDDRLGNTIYF. The DNA of the CDR3 is TGTGCCAGCACCGACGACAGGCTGGGAAACACCATATATTTT.

This clone was found once. The chain couples TRBV11-2 to TRBJ2-5; 9 nucleotides agree with TRBD2. V gave up 2 bases and J gave up 4 bases; unmatched junction bases: 8. Germline V gene data show CDR1 as SGHAT and CDR2 as FQNNGV. This CDR3 has 16 amino acids. CDR3 nucleotides: TGTGCCAGCAGCTTATGGACTAGCGAGGTTCGAGAGACCCAGTACTTC. It is translated as CASSLWTSEVRETQYF.

V is TRBV7-9 and J is TRBJ2-2; TRBD2 aligns across 9 bases. Unmatched junction bases numbered 11, after V lost 1 base and J lost 2 bases. Germline loops: CDR1 SEHNR, CDR2 FQNEAQ (reference sequence). CDR3 length equals 19 residues. The CDR3 DNA reads TGTGCCAGCAGCTTAGGAGCTAGCGGGGCTCCTTTAAACACCGGGGAGCTGTTTTTT. It yields the protein CASSLGASGAPLNTGELFF.

This clone occurred once. The chain has TRBV6-1 and TRBJ2-3; possible D gene TRBD2, 6 bases. V lost 5 bases to trimming and J lost 0 bases, with 18 bases between them. Germline loops: CDR1 MNHNS, CDR2 SASEGT. This CDR3 comprises 17 residues. The CDR3 loop is CASSKEAGPYSTDTQYF. CDR3 nucleotides: TGTGCCAGCAGTAAAGAAGCGGGTCCCTATAGCACAGATACGCAGTATTTT.

This chain uses TRBV6-6 with TRBJ1-2, with D possibly TRBD1 on 6 matching bases. Per germline, CDR1 MNHNY and CDR2 SVGAGI (reference sequence). The CDR3 runs to 13 residues. The V end was cut by 4 bases, the J end by 3 bases, with 9 bases between. The CDR3 loop reads CASSSAGDYGYTF. The DNA of the CDR3 is TGTGCCAGCAGTTCCGCAGGGGACTATGGCTACACCTTC.

This chain connects TRBV10-3 to TRBJ1-2; perhaps TRBD1 as D (5 bases). Trimming took off 2 bases at V and 10 bases at J, with 17 bases between the two ends. The length of the CDR3 is 14 residues. Germline V gene lookup returns CDR1 ENHRY and CDR2 SYGVKD. Here the CDR3 DNA reads TGTGCCATCAGTGAGGAGACAGTCCCCACCGTCTACACCTTC. Translating it yields CAISEETVPTVYTF.

The chain recombines TRBV14 with TRBJ1-1; D unclear. Germline V lookup: CDR1 SGHDN, CDR2 FVKESK. With 1 base removed from V and 4 bases from J, the gap between germline ends came to 10 bases. The CDR3 covers 14 residues. The CDR3 spells CASSQGAVGTEAFF. The DNA of the CDR3 is TGTGCCAGCAGCCAAGGGGCCGTGGGCACTGAAGCTTTCTTT.

V and J are TRBV5-1 and TRBJ2-2; D uncertain. Per the germline V gene, CDR1 is SGHRS and CDR2 is YFSETQ. V was pared by 1 base and J by 0 bases, with 7 bases between. The CDR3 is 15 residues long. The CDR3, as DNA: TGCGCCAGCAGCTTGTCGACACCGAACACCGGGGAGCTGTTTTTT. Protein product: CASSLSTPNTGELFF.

The chain uses TRBV5-1 and TRBJ2-7; TRBD2 might be the D (5 bases). The CDR3 is 14 residues long. V was trimmed by 0 bases and J by 4 bases, leaving 11 bases between them. In germline, CDR1 is SGHRS, CDR2 YFSETQ. The CDR3 coding sequence is TGCGCCAGCAGCTTGGCAGCGGAACATTACGAGCAGTACTTC. Translating it yields CASSLAAEHYEQYF.

This chain joins TRBV7-6 and TRBJ1-3; maybe TRBD1 (5 bases). The CDR3 extends over 14 amino acids. The V end was cut by 5 bases, the J end by 3 bases, with 11 bases between. Germline V CDR1 and CDR2: SGHVS, FNYEAQ. The CDR3 DNA is TGTGCCAGCAGCACCGGGGGGTATGGAAACACCATATATTTT. This encodes CASSTGGYGNTIYF.

V gene TRBV2 combines with J gene TRBJ1-2; TRBD1 agrees at 9 bases. The V and J ends lost 4 bases and 3 bases, in that order; junction bases with no gene match: 18. The CDR3 loop spans 19 amino acids. CDR1 is SNHLY, CDR2 FYNNEI, per germline. CDR3 amino acids: CASSGDRVAVGRRYYGYTF. In DNA, the CDR3 is TGTGCCAGCAGTGGGGACAGGGTAGCGGTTGGCCGTCGGTACTATGGCTACACCTTC. Complete variable domain (other parts from reference TRBV2 and TRBJ1-2): EPEVTQTPSHQVTQMGQEVILRCVPISNHLYFYWYRQILGQKVEFLVSFYNNEISEKSEIFDDQFSVERPDGSNFTLKIRSTKLEDSAMYFCASSGDRVAVGRRYYGYTFGSGTRLTVV.

The chain is built from TRBV5-4 and TRBJ1-5; D might be TRBD1 (6 bases). CDR3 length: 15 amino acids. The ends were cut back, 3 bases at V and 4 bases at J, with 14 bases in the middle. Germline lookup yields CDR1 SGHNT and CDR2 YYREEE (reference sequence). The CDR3 loop reads CASSCQGNRNQPQHF. In nucleotides, the CDR3 is TGTGCCAGCAGCTGTCAGGGGAATCGGAATCAGCCCCAGCATTTT. Variable domain in full (rest from reference TRBV5-4 and TRBJ1-5): ETGVTQSPTHLIKTRGQQVTLRCSSQSGHNTVSWYQQALGQGPQFIFQYYREEENGRGNFPPRFSGLQFPNYSSELNVNALELDDSALYLCASSCQGNRNQPQHFGDGTRLSIL.

This rearrangement joins TRBV27 to TRBJ2-6; TRBD2 agrees at 8 bases. V lost 2 bases and J lost 4; bases outside the gene matches: 4. In germline, CDR1 is MNHEY, CDR2 SMNVEV (reference sequence). This CDR3 contains 16 residues. This chain's CDR3 is CASSLTTSAGANVLTF. The CDR3, as DNA: TGTGCCAGCAGTTTAACGACTAGCGCCGGGGCCAACGTCCTGACTTTC.

The chain carries TRBV18 and TRBJ2-5, with 7 bases identical to TRBD1. The CDR3 length is 15 residues. Germline-derived CDR1 and CDR2 are KGHSH and LQKENI. The trim removed 5 bases at V and 5 bases at J, leaving 11 bases unmatched. The CDR3 nucleotides are TGTGCCAGCTCAAATCATAAGGGGGCGTACGAGACCCAGTACTTC. Amino acids: CASSNHKGAYETQYF.